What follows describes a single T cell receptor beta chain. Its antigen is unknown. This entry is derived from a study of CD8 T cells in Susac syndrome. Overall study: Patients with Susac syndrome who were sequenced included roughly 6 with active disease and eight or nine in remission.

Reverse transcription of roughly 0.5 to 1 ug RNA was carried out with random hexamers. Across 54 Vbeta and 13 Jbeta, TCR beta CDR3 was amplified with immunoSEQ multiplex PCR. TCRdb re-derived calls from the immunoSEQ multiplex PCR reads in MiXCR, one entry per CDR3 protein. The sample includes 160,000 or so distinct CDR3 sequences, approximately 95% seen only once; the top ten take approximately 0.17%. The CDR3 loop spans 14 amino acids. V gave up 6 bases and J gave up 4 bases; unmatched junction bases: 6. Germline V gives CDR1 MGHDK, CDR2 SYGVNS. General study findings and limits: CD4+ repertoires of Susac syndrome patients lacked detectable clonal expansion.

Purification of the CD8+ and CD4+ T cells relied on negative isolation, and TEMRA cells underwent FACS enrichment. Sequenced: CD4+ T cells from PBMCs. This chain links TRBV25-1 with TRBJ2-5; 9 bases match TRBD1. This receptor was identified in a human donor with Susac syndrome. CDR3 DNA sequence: TGTGCCAGCAGCGACACAGGGGGCGGAGAGACCCAGTACTTC. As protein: CASSDTGGGETQYF.